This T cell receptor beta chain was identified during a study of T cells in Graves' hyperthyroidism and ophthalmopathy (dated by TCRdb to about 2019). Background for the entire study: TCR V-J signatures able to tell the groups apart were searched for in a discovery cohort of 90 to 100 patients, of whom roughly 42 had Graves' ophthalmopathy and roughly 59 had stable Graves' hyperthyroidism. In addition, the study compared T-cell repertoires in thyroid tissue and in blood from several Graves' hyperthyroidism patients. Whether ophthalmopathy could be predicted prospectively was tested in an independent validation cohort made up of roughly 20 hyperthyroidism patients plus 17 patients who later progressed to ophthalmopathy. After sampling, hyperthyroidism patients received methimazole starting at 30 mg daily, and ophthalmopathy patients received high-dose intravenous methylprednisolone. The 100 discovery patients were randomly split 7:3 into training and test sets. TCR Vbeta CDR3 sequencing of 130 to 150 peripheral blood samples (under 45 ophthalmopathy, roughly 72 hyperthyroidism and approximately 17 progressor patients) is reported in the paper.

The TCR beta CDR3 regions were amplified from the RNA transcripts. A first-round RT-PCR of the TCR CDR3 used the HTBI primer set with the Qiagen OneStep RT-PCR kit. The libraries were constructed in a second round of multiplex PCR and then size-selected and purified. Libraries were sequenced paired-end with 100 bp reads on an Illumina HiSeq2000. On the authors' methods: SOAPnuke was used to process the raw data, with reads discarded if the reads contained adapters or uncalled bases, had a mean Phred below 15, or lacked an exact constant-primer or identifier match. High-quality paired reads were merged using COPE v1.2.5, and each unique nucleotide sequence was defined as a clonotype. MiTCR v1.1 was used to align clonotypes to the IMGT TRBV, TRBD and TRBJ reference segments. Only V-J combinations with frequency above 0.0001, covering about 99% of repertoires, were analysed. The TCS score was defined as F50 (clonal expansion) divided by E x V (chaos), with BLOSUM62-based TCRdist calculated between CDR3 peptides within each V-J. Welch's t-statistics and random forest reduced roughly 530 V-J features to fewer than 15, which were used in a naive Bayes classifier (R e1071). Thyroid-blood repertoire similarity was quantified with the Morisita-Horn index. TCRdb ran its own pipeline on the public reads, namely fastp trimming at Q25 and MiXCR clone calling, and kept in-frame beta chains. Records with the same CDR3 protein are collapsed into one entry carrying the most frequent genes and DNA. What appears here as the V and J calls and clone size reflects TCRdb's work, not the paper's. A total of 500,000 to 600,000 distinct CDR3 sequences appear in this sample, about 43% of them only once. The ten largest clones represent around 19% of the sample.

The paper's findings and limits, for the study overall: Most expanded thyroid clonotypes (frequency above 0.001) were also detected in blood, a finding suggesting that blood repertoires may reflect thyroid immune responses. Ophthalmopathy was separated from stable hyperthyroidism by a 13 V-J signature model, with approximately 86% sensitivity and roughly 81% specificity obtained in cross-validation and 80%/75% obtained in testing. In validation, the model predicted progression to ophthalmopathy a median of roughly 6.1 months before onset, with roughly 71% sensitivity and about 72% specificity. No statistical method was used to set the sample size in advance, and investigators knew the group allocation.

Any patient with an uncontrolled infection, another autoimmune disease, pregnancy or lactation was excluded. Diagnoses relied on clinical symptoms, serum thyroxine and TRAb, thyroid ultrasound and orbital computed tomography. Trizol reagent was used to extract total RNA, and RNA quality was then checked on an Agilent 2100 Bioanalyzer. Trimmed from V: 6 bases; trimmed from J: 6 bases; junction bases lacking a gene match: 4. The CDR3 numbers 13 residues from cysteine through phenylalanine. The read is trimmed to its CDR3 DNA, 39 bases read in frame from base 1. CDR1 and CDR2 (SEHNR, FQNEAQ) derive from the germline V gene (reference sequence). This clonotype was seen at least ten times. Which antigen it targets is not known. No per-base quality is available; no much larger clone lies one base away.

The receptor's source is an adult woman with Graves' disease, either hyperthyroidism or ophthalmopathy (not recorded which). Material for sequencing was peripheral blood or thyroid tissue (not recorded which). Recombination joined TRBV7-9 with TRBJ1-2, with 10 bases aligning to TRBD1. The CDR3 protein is CASRATGGDGYTF. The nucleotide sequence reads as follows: TGTGCCAGCAGAGCGACAGGGGGCGATGGCTACACCTTC.